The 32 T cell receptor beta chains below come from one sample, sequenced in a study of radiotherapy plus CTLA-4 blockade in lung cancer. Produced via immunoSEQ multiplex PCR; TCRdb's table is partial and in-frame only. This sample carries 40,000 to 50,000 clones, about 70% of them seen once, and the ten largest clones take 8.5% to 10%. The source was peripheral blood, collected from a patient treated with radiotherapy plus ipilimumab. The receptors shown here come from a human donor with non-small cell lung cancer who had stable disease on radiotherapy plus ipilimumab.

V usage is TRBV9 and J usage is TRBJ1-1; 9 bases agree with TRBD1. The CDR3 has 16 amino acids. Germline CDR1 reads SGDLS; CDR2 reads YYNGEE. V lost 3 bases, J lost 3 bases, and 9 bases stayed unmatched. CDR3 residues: CASSAGDRGRDTEAFF. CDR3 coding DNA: TGTGCCAGCAGCGCCGGAGACAGGGGGAGGGACACTGAAGCTTTCTTT.

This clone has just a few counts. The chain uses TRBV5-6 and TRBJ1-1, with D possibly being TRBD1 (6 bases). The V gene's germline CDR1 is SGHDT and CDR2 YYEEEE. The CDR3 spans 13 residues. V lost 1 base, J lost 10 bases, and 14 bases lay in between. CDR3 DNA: TGTGCCAGCAGCTTGAGGATCCGGGGGGCAGCTTTCTTT. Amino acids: CASSLRIRGAAFF.

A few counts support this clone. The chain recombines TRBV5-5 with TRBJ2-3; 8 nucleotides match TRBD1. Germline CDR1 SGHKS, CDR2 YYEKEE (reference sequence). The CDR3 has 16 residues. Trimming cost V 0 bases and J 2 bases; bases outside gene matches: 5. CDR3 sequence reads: CASSLGTGRSTDTQYF. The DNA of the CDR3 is TGTGCCAGCAGCTTGGGGACAGGGAGATCCACAGATACGCAGTATTTT.

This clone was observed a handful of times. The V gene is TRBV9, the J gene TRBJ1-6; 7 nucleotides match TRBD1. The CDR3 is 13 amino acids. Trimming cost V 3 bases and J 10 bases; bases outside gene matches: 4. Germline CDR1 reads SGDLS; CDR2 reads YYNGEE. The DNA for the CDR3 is TGTGCCAGCAGCGCCACGACAGGGTCACCCCTCCACTTT. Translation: CASSATTGSPLHF.

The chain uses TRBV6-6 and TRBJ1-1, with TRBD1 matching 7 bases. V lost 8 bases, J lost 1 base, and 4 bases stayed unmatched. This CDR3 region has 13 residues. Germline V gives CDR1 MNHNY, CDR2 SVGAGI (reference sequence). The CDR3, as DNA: TGTGCCAGCGGCAGGACAGGGAACACTGAAGCTTTCTTT. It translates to CASGRTGNTEAFF.

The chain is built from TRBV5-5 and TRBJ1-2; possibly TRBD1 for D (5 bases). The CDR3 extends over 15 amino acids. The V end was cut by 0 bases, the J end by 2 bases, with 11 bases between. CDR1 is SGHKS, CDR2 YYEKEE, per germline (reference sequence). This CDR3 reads CASSLAWGGNYGYTF. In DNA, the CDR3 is TGTGCCAGCAGCTTGGCTTGGGGGGGAAACTATGGCTACACCTTC.

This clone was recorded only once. CDR3 coding DNA: TGTGCCAGCAGAGTAACAGGGGTCGGATTTTCACCCCTCCACTTT. Translated: CASRVTGVGFSPLHF. V and J are TRBV2 and TRBJ1-6; the match to TRBD1 covers 7 bases. The ends lost 6 bases at V and 9 bases at J; junction bases unmatched: 11. Germline lookup yields CDR1 SNHLY and CDR2 FYNNEI. This CDR3 is built from 15 residues.

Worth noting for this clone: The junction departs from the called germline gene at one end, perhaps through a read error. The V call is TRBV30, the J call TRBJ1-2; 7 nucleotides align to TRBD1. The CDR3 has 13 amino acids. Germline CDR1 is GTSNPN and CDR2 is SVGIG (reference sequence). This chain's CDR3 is CAYRTGQGYGYIF. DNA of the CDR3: TGTGCCTATAGGACAGGCCAGGGCTATGGCTACATCTTC.

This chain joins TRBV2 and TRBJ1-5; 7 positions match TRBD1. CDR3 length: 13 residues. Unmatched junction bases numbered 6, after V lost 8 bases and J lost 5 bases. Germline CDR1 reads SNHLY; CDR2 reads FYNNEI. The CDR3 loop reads CASQTGQHQPQHF. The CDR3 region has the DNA TGTGCCAGCCAGACAGGGCAACATCAGCCCCAGCATTTT.

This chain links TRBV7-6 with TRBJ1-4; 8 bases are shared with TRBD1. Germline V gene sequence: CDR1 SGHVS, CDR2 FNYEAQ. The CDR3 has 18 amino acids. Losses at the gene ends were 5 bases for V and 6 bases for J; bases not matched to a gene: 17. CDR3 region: CASSPVWGQVARDEKLFF. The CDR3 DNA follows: TGTGCCAGCAGCCCCGTTTGGGGACAGGTGGCGCGCGATGAAAAACTGTTTTTT.

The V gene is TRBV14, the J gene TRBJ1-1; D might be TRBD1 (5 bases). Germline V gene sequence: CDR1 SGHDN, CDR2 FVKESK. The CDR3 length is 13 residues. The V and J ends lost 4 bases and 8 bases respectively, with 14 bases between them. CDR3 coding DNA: TGTGCCAGCAGCCGTGGGTATGACAGCGAAGCTTTCTTT. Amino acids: CASSRGYDSEAFF.

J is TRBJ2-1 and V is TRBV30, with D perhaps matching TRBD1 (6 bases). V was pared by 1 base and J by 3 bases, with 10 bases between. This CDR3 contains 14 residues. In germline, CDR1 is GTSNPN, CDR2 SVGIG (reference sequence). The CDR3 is CAWSAGANYNEQFF. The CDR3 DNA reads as TGTGCCTGGAGTGCAGGGGCCAACTACAATGAGCAGTTCTTC.

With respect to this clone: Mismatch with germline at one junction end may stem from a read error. Here the CDR3 DNA reads TGTGCCAGCAGTTTACTTAGCGGGGGGGCCGTAGTTTGGATCTTC. Translated: CASSLLSGGAVVWIF. The chain uses TRBV28 and TRBJ2-1; TRBD2 agrees at 11 bases. Germline CDR1 and CDR2: MDHEN and SYDVKM. The CDR3 has 15 amino acids.

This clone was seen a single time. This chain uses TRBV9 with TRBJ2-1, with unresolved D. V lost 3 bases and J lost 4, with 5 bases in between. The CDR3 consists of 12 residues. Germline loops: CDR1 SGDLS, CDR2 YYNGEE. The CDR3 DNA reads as TGTGCCAGCAGCGCAAATTACAATGAGCAGTTCTTC. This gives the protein CASSANYNEQFF.

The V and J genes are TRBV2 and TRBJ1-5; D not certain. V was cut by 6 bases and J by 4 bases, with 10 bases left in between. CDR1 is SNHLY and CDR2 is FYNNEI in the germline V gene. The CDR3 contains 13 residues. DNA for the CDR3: TGTGCCAGCAGATTAGGCAGGAATCAGCCCCAGCATTTT. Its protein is CASRLGRNQPQHF.

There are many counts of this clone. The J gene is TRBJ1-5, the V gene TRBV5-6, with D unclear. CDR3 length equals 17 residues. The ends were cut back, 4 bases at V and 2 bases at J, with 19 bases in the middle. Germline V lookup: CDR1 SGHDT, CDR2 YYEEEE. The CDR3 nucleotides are TGTGCCAGCAGCACAACCGGGTCGGCCGGGGGCAATCAGCCCCAGCATTTT. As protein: CASSTTGSAGGNQPQHF.

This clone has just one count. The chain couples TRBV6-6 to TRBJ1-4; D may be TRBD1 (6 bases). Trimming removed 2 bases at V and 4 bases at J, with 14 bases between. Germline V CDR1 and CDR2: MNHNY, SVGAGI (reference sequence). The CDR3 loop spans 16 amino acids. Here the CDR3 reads CASSYGQGQVNEKLFF. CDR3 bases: TGTGCCAGCAGTTACGGGCAGGGGCAGGTTAATGAAAAACTGTTTTTT.

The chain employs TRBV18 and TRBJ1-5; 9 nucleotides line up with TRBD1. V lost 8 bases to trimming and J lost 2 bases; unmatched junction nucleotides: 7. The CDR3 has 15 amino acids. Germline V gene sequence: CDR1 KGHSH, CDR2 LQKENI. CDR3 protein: CASQDRGLRNQPQHF. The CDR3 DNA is TGTGCCAGCCAGGACAGGGGATTGCGCAATCAGCCCCAGCATTTT.

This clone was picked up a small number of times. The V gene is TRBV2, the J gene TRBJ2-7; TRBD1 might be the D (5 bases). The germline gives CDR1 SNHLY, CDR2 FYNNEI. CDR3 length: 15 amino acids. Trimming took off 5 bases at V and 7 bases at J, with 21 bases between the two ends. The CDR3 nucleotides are TGTGCCAGCAGTACCCCTTCCGTAGGAAAGGGGGAGCAGTACTTC. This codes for CASSTPSVGKGEQYF.

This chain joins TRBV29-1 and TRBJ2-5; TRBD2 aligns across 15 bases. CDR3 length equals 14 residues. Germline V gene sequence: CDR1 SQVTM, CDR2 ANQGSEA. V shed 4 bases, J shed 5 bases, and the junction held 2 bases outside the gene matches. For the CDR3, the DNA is TGCAGCGTTGGGGGGACTAGCGGGGGGGAGACCCAGTACTTC. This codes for CSVGGTSGGETQYF.

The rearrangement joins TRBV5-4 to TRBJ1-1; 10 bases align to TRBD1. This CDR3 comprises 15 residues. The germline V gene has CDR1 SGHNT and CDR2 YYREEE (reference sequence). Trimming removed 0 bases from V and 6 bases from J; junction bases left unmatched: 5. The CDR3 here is CASSLVTTGGSEAFF. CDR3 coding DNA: TGTGCCAGCAGCTTGGTCACGACAGGGGGCTCTGAAGCTTTCTTT.

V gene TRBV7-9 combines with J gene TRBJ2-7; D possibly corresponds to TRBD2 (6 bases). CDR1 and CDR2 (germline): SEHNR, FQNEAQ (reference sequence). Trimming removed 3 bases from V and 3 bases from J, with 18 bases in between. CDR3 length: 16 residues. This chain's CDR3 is CASSFRVGGTLYEQYF. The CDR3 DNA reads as TGTGCCAGCAGCTTCCGGGTTGGAGGGACTCTCTACGAGCAGTACTTC.

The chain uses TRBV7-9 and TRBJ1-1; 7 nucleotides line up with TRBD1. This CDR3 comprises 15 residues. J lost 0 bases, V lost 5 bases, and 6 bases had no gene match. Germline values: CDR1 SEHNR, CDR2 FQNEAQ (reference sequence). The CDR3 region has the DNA TGTGCCAGCAGCCTCCTCAGGGGGATGAACACTGAAGCTTTCTTT. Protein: CASSLLRGMNTEAFF.

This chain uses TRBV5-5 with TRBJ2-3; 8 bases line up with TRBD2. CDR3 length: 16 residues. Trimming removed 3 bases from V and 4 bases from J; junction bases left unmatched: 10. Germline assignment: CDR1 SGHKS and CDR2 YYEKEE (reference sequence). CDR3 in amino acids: CASSSIAGSRADTQYF. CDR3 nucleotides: TGTGCCAGCAGCTCTATAGCGGGGTCGAGGGCAGATACGCAGTATTTT.

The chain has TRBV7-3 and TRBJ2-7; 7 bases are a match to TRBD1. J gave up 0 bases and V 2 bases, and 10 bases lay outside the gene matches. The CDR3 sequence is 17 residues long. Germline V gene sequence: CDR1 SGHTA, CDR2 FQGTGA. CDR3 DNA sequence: TGTGCCAGCAGCTTAGGACCGTTAGGGGGCGGCTCCTACGAGCAGTACTTC. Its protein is CASSLGPLGGGSYEQYF.

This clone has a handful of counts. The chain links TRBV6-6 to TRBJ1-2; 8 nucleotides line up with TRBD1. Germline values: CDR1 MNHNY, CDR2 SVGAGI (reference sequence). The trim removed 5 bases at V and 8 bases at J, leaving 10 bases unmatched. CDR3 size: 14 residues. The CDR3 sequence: CASSPGQGGRGYTF. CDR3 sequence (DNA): TGTGCCAGCAGTCCCGGACAGGGAGGTAGAGGCTACACCTTC.

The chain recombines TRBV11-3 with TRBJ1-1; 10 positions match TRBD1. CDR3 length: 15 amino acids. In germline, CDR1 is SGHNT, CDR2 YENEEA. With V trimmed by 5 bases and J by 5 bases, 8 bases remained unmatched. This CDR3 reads CASSPRQGAWTEAFF. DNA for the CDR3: TGTGCCAGCAGCCCAAGACAGGGGGCTTGGACTGAAGCTTTCTTT.

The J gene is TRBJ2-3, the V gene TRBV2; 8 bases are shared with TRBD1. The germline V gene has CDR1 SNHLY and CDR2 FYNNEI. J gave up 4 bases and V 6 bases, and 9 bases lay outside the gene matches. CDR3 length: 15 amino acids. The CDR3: CASREDRVGADTQYF. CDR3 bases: TGTGCCAGCAGGGAGGACAGGGTGGGAGCAGATACGCAGTATTTT. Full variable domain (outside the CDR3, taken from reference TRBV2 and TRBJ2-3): EPEVTQTPSHQVTQMGQEVILRCVPISNHLYFYWYRQILGQKVEFLVSFYNNEISEKSEIFDDQFSVERPDGSNFTLKIRSTKLEDSAMYFCASREDRVGADTQYFGPGTRLTVL.

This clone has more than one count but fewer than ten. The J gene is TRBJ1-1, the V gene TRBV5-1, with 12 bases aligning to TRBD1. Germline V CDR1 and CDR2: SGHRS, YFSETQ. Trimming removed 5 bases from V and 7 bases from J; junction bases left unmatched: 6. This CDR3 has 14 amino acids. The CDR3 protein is CASRGQGAINEAFF. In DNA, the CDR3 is TGCGCCAGCAGGGGACAGGGGGCAATAAATGAAGCTTTCTTT.

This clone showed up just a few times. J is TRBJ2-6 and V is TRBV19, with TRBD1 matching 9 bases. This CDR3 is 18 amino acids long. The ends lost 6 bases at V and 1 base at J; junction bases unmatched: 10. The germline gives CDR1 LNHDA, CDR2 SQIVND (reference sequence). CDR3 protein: CASSSGTGLFSGANVLTF. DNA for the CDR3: TGTGCCAGTAGCTCCGGGACAGGGTTGTTTTCTGGGGCCAACGTCCTGACTTTC.

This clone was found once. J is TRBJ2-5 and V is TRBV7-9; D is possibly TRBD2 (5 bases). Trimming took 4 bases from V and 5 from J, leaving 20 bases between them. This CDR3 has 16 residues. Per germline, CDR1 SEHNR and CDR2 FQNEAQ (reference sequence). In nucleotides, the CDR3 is TGTGCCAGCAGCTCCCCCGGCAGTGGTGGAGGCGAGACCCAGTACTTC. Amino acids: CASSSPGSGGGETQYF.

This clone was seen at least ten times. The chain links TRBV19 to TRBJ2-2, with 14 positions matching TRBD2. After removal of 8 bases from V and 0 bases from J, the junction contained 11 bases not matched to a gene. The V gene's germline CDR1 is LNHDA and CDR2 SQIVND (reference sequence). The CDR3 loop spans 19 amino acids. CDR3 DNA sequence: TGTGCCAGTCAGAGGCAGGGACTAGCGGGGGCATCGAACACCGGGGAGCTGTTTTTT. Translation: CASQRQGLAGASNTGELFF.